The 16 T cell receptor beta chains in this list originate from one sample, sequenced in a study of chemoradiotherapy in HPV16-positive cancers. The repertoire was sequenced with immunoSEQ multiplex PCR; TCRdb's copy has only in-frame clones and lacks some. The sample holds approximately 19,000 clones, about 89% seen once. The specimen was blood, collected from a patient who underwent chemoradiotherapy. The receptor set was obtained from a human donor with HPV-associated anogenital cancer.

This chain links TRBV9 with TRBJ2-7, with D possibly being TRBD1 (5 bases). Germline loops: CDR1 SGDLS, CDR2 YYNGEE. Trimming left V 0 bases short and J 2 bases short, with 9 bases between. The CDR3 sequence is 14 residues long. The CDR3 DNA follows: TGTGCCAGCAGCGTAGCAGGGAACCCCTACGAGCAGTACTTC. Its translation is CASSVAGNPYEQYF.

V gene TRBV2 combines with J gene TRBJ2-3; D gene unclear. Trimming removed 7 bases at V and 2 bases at J, with 7 bases between. Germline CDR1 SNHLY, CDR2 FYNNEI. CDR3 length: 12 amino acids. CDR3 sequence reads: CASIGFTDTQYF. DNA of the CDR3: TGTGCCAGCATTGGGTTCACAGATACGCAGTATTTT.

The chain joins TRBV29-1 to TRBJ2-5; 9 bases align to TRBD1. The end of the DNA aligns better with TRBJ2-7, so the J call may be wrong. CDR1 SQVTM and CDR2 ANQGSEA come from the germline V gene. The CDR3 covers 13 residues. In DNA form, the CDR3 reads TGCAGCGTGGGGGGACAGGGTCCCCACGAGCAGTACTTC. Translating it yields CSVGGQGPHEQYF.

The chain links TRBV11-3 to TRBJ1-1; D not certain. V was cut by 3 bases and J by 1 base, with 6 bases left in between. This CDR3 comprises 13 residues. Per germline, CDR1 SGHNT and CDR2 YENEEA. As DNA, the CDR3 is TGTGCCAGCAGCTTTCTCCGGAACACTGAAGCTTTCTTT. Protein product: CASSFLRNTEAFF.

This clone is a singleton in its sample. The chain has TRBV5-1 and TRBJ2-3; tentative D call: TRBD2 (6 bases). Germline CDR1 reads SGHRS; CDR2 reads YFSETQ. The CDR3 runs to 15 residues. Trimming removed 4 bases at V and 6 bases at J, with 18 bases between. Here the CDR3 DNA reads TGCGCCAGCAGCCCAGGGACTCCCAATGTGGATACGCAGTATTTT. Translation gives CASSPGTPNVDTQYF.

The CDR3 coding sequence is TGTGCCACCAAAGAGGGGAGACCCTTTGATTACAATGAGCAGTTCTTC. This encodes CATKEGRPFDYNEQFF. The chain links TRBV27 to TRBJ2-1; D may be TRBD1 or TRBD2 (5 bases each). The CDR3 spans 16 residues. Per the germline V gene, CDR1 is MNHEY and CDR2 is SMNVEV (reference sequence). Deletions cut 10 bases from V and 4 bases from J, with 23 bases between.

The chain is built from TRBV15 and TRBJ1-3; no clear D. The CDR3 has 15 residues. V shed 0 bases and J shed 1 base, with 7 bases lying between them. In germline, CDR1 is LNHNV, CDR2 YYDKDF (reference sequence). CDR3 region: CATSRDSGSGNTIYF. CDR3 DNA: TGTGCCACCAGCAGAGATTCGGGGTCTGGAAACACCATATATTTT.

This chain connects TRBV7-9 to TRBJ2-7, with 9 bases aligning to TRBD1. Germline trimming cut 5 bases from V and 5 bases from J; bases unmatched to any gene: 7. The germline CDR1 and CDR2 sequences are SEHNR and FQNEAQ (reference sequence). The CDR3 contains 14 residues. The CDR3 DNA is TGTGCCAGCAGCCCCCGGACAGGGGAGGACGAGCAGTACTTC. Translated: CASSPRTGEDEQYF.

V and J are TRBV6-6 and TRBJ2-1, with a weak D call TRBD2 (6 bases). There are 16 residues in the CDR3. Trimming removed 6 bases from V and 0 bases from J, with 15 bases in between. Germline-derived CDR1 and CDR2 are MNHNY and SVGAGI (reference sequence). This CDR3 is CASSSTTSYSYNEQFF. For the CDR3, the DNA is TGTGCCAGCAGCTCCACAACTAGCTACTCCTACAATGAGCAGTTCTTC.

The gene calls are TRBV28 and TRBJ2-4; 9 nucleotides match TRBD2. The CDR3 is 17 amino acids. V lost 5 bases and J lost 7; bases outside the gene matches: 15. In germline, CDR1 is MDHEN, CDR2 SYDVKM. The CDR3 sequence is CASSLGGLAGSGNIQYF. As DNA, the CDR3 is TGTGCCAGCAGTCTGGGGGGTCTAGCGGGAAGCGGGAACATTCAGTACTTC. The variable domain in full, with the rest retrieved from reference TRBV28 and TRBJ2-4, is DVKVTQSSRYLVKRTGEKVFLECVQDMDHENMFWYRQDPGLGLRLIYFSYDVKMKEKGDIPEGYSVSREKKERFSLILESASTNQTSMYLCASSLGGLAGSGNIQYFGAGTRLSVL.

This sequence joins TRBV29-1 and TRBJ2-5; D gene ambiguous. Germline V gene sequence: CDR1 SQVTM, CDR2 ANQGSEA. The CDR3 sequence is 11 residues long. V lost 6 bases and J lost 4, with 9 bases in between. In DNA form, the CDR3 reads TGCAGCGTCGCTCCAGGAGAGACCCAGTACTTC. It translates to CSVAPGETQYF. Variable domain in full (rest from reference TRBV29-1 and TRBJ2-5): SAVISQKPSRDICQRGTSLTIQCQVDSQVTMMFWYRQQPGQSLTLIATANQGSEATYESGFVIDKFPISRPNLTFSTLTVSNMSPEDSSIYLCSVAPGETQYFGPGTRLLVL.

CDR3 amino acids: CAARGGHAGELFF. CDR3 nucleotide sequence: TGTGCAGCCCGAGGGGGCCACGCCGGGGAGCTGTTTTTT. The chain uses TRBV28 and TRBJ2-2; TRBD1 agrees at 7 bases. The CDR3 sequence is 13 residues long. Germline-derived CDR1 and CDR2 are MDHEN and SYDVKM.

The chain couples TRBV5-1 to TRBJ2-4, with D perhaps matching TRBD2 (6 bases). Germline CDR1 reads SGHRS; CDR2 reads YFSETQ. This CDR3 has 13 amino acids. Trimming stripped 6 bases from V and 8 bases from J, with 15 bases between. For the CDR3, the DNA is TGCGCCAGCACCACCGGGGCTAGCGACATTCAGTACTTC. Its translation: CASTTGASDIQYF.

The V gene is TRBV9, the J gene TRBJ2-7; D might be TRBD1 or TRBD2, each matching 5 bases. Germline CDR1 SGDLS, CDR2 YYNGEE. The V gene lost 0 bases and the J gene lost 0 bases, with 10 bases spanning the gap. The CDR3 consists of 15 residues. The CDR3 region has the DNA TGTGCCAGCAGCGTAGGAGGGGAGCTCTCCTACGAGCAGTACTTC. It codes for CASSVGGELSYEQYF.

The gene calls are TRBV9 and TRBJ1-6, with D possibly being TRBD1 (6 bases). V was pared by 3 bases and J by 10 bases, with 14 bases between. The CDR3 runs 14 residues. CDR1 and CDR2 from the germline V gene are SGDLS and YYNGEE. This CDR3 reads CASSGARGMSPLHF. The DNA for the CDR3 is TGTGCCAGCAGCGGAGCCAGGGGTATGTCACCCCTCCACTTT.

V and J are TRBV7-9 and TRBJ2-1; no reliable D call. The CDR3 spans 13 residues. Trimming pared 1 base from V and 6 bases from J, leaving 7 bases between. The germline gives CDR1 SEHNR, CDR2 FQNEAQ (reference sequence). The CDR3 reads CASSLGSINEQFF. The CDR3 DNA is TGTGCCAGCAGCTTAGGCAGCATCAATGAGCAGTTCTTC.